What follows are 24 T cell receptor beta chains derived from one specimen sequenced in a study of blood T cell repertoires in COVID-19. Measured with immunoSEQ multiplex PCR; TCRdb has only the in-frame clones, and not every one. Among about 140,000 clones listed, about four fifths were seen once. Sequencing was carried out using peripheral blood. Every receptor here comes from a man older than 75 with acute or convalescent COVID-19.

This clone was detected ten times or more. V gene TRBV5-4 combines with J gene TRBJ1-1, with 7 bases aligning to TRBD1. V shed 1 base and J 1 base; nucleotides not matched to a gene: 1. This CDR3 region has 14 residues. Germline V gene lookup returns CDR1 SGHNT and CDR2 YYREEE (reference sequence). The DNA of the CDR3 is TGTGCCAGCAGCTTGCCAGGGGGGAACACTGAAGCTTTCTTT. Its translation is CASSLPGGNTEAFF.

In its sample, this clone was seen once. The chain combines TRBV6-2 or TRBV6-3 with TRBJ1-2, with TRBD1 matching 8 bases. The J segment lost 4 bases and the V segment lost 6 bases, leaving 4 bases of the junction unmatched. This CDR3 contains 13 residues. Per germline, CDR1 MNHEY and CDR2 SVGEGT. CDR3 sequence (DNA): TGTGCCAGCAGCCCGGGGACAGGCTATGGCTACACCTTC. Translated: CASSPGTGYGYTF.

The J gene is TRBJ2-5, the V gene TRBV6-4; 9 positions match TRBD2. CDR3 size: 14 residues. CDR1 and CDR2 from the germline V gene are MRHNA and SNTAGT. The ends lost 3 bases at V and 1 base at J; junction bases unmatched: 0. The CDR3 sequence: CASSELAGQETQYF. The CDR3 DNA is TGTGCCAGCAGTGAACTAGCGGGCCAAGAGACCCAGTACTTC.

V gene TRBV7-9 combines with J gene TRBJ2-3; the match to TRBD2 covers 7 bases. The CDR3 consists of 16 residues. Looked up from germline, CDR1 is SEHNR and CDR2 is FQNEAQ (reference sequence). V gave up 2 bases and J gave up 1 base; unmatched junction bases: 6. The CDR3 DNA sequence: TGTGCCAGCAGCTTACTCGGGGGGTCGGGCACAGATACGCAGTATTTT. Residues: CASSLLGGSGTDTQYF. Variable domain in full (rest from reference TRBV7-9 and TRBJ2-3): DTGVSQNPRHKITKRGQNVTFRCDPISEHNRLYWYRQTLGQGPEFLTYFQNEAQLEKSRLLSDRFSAERPKGSFSTLEIQRTEQGDSAMYLCASSLLGGSGTDTQYFGPGTRLTVL.

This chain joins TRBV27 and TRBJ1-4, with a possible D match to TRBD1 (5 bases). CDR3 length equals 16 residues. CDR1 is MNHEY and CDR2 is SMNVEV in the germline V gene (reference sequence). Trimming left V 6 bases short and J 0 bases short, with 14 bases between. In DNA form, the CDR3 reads TGTGCCAGCAGGCTGGGGGGGACTGCAACTAATGAAAAACTGTTTTTT. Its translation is CASRLGGTATNEKLFF.

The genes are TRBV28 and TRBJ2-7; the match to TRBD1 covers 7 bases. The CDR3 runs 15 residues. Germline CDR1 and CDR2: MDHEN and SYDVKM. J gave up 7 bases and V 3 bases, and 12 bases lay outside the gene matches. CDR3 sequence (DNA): TGTGCCAGCAGTTTGGGGGACGCGGGCAGGGGGGAGCAGTACTTC. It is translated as CASSLGDAGRGEQYF.

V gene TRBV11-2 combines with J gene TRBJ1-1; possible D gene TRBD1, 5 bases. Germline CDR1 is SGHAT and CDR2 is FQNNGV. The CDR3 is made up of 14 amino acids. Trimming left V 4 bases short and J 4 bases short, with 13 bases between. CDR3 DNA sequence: TGTGCCAGCAGCTGGGGACGGGGGAGCACTGAAGCTTTCTTT. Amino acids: CASSWGRGSTEAFF.

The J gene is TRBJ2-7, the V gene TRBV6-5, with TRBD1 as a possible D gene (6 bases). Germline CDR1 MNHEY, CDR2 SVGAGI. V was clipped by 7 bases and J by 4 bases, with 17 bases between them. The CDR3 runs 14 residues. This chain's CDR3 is CASTAPGQPYEQYF. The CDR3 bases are TGTGCCAGCACCGCCCCGGGACAACCTTACGAGCAGTACTTC.

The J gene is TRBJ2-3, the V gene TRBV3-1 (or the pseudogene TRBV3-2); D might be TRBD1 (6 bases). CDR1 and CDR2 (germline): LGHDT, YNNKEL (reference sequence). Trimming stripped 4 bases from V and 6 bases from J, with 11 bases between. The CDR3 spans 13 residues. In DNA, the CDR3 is TGTGCCAGCAGCCCACAGGGTCCGGATACGCAGTATTTT. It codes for CASSPQGPDTQYF.

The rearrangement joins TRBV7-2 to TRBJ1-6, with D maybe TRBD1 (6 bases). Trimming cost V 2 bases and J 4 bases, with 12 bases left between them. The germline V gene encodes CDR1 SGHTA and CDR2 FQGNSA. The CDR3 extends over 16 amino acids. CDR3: CASSLQGIRYNSPLHF. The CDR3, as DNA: TGTGCCAGCAGCTTACAGGGGATTAGGTATAATTCACCCCTCCACTTT.

The CDR3 spells CASSQLGGQGETQYF. The DNA for the CDR3 is TGTGCCAGCAGTCAATTAGGGGGACAGGGAGAGACCCAGTACTTC. The rearrangement uses TRBV2 and TRBJ2-5; 9 bases are a match to TRBD1. V was pared by 5 bases and J by 4 bases, with 8 bases of the junction left unmatched. CDR3 length: 15 residues. CDR1 and CDR2 from the germline V gene are SNHLY and FYNNEI.

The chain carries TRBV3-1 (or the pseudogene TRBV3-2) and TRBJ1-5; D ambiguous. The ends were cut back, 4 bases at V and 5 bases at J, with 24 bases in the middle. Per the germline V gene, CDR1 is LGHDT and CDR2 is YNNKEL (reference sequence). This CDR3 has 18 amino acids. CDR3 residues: CASSRSWPGLNTDQPQHF. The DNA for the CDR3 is TGTGCCAGCAGCCGGTCCTGGCCAGGTCTAAATACTGATCAGCCCCAGCATTTT.

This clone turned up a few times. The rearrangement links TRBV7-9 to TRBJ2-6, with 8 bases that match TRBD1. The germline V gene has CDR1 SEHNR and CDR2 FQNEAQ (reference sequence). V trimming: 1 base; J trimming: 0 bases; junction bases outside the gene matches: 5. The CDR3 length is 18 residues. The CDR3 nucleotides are TGTGCCAGCAGCTTAGAACAGGGGGGATACTCTGGGGCCAACGTCCTGACTTTC. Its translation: CASSLEQGGYSGANVLTF.

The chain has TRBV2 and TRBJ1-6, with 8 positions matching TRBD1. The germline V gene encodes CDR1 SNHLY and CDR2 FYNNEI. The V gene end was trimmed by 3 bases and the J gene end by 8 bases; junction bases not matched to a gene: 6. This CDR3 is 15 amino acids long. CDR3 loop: CASSDLGQGDSPLHF. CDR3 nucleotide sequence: TGTGCCAGCAGTGACCTTGGACAGGGAGATTCACCCCTCCACTTT.

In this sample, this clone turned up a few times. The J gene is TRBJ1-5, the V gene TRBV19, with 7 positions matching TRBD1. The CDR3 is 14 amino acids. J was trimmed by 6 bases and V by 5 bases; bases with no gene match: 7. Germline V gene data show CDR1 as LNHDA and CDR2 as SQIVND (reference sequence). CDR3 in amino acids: CASSRGGLGQPQHF. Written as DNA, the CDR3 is TGTGCCAGTAGTCGAGGGGGCCTCGGTCAGCCCCAGCATTTT.

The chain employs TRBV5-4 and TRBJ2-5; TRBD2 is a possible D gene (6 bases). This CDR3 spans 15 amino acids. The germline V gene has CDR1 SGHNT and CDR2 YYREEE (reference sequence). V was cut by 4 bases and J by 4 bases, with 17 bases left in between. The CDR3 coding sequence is TGTGCCAGCAGCCCCCCTGGGGCCGGGGGAGAGACCCAGTACTTC. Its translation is CASSPPGAGGETQYF.

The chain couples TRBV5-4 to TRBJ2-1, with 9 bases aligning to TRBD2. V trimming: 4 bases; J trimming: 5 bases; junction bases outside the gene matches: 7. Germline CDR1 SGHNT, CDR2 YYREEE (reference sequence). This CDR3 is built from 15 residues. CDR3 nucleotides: TGTGCCAGCAGCACTAGAAGACTAGCGGACAATGAGCAGTTCTTC. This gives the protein CASSTRRLADNEQFF.

The CDR3 is CASSLLRLDTQYF. CDR3 coding DNA: TGTGCCAGCAGTTTGCTGAGGTTGGATACGCAGTATTTT. The chain employs TRBV7-3 and TRBJ2-3; no reliable D call. V was clipped by 6 bases and J by 6 bases, with 13 bases between them. The CDR3 contains 13 residues. In germline, CDR1 is SGHTA, CDR2 FQGTGA.

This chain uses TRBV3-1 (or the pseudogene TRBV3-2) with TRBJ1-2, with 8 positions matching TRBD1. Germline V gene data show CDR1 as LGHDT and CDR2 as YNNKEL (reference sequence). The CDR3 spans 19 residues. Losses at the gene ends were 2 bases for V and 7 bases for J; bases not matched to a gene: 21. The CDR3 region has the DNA TGTGCCAGCAGCCAATGGGGAATCTCACGGTCAGGGGGCGCGGGTGGCTACACCTTC. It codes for CASSQWGISRSGGAGGYTF.

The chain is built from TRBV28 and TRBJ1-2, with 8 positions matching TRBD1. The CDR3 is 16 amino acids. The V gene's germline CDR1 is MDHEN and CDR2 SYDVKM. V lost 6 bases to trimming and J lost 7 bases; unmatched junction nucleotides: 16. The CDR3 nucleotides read TGTGCCAGCAGCCTCCTCTCTCCCGGACAGGGATTTGGCTACACCTTC. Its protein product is CASSLLSPGQGFGYTF.

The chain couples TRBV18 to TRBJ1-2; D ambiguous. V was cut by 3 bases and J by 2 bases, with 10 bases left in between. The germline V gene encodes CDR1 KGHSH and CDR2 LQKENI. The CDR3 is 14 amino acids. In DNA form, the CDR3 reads TGTGCCAGCTCACCCCAGGAGGGCAACTATGGCTACACCTTC. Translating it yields CASSPQEGNYGYTF.

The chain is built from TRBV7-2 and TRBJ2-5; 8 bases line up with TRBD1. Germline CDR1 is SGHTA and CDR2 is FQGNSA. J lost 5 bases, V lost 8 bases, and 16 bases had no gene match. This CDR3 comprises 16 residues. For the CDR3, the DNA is TGTGCCAGCCGATCCCAGACAGGGGAGGTAGGGGAGACCCAGTACTTC. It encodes CASRSQTGEVGETQYF.

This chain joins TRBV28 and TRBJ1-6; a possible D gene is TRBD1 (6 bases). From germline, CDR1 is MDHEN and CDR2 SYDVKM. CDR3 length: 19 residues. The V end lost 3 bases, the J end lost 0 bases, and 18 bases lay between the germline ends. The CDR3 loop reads CASSFNPRQESSYNSPLHF. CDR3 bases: TGTGCCAGCAGTTTCAACCCCCGACAGGAGAGCTCCTATAATTCACCCCTCCACTTT. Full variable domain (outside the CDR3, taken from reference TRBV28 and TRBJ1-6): DVKVTQSSRYLVKRTGEKVFLECVQDMDHENMFWYRQDPGLGLRLIYFSYDVKMKEKGDIPEGYSVSREKKERFSLILESASTNQTSMYLCASSFNPRQESSYNSPLHFGNGTRLTVT.

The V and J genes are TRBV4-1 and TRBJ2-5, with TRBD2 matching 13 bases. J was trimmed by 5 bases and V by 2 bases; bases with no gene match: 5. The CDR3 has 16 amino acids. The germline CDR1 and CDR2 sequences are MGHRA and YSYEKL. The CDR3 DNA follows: TGCGCCAGCAGCCAACCACTAGCGGGGGGGCCTGAGACCCAGTACTTC. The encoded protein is CASSQPLAGGPETQYF.